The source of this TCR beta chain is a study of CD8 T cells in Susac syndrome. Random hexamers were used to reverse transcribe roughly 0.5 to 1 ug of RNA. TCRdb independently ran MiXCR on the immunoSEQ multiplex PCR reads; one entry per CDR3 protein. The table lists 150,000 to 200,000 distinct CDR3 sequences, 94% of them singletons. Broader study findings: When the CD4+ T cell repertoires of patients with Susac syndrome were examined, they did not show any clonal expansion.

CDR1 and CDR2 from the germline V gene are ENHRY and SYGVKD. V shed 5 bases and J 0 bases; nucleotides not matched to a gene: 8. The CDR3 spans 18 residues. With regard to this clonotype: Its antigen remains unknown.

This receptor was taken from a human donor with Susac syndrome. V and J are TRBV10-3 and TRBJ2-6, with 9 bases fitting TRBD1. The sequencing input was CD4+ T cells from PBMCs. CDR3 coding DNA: TGTGCCATCAGTAGCAGACAGGGGGGAATCTCTGGGGCCAACGTCCTGACTTTC. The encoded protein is CAISSRQGGISGANVLTF.